This T cell receptor beta chain originates from a study of shared clonotypes between healthy human individuals. Trimming cost V 5 bases and J 5 bases, with 18 bases left between them. CDR3 length: 15 amino acids. Germline V lookup: CDR1 LNHDA, CDR2 SQIVND (reference sequence). Some clones are missing from TCRdb's copy, which holds only in-frame ones; the method was immunoSEQ multiplex PCR. Counted here are 2 million to 2.5 million clones, 85% to 95% occurring once; the ten biggest clones make up 0.13%. This TCR came from a man in his late teens or twenties in good health. Sequencing was performed on naive CD4+ T cells sorted from blood. Subset given: CD45RA+ positively selected. The gene calls are TRBV19 and TRBJ2-5; perhaps TRBD2 as D (6 bases). The CDR3 nucleotides read TGTGCCAGTAGTGATGCCACGCGGGGCAGGGAGACCCAGTACTTC. This encodes CASSDATRGRETQYF.